Below are 3 T cell receptor beta chains sequenced from a single sample in a study of blood T cell repertoires in COVID-19. TCRdb keeps only in-frame clones here, not all; method: immunoSEQ multiplex PCR. The table includes approximately 100,000 clones, 84% detected once. The source material was peripheral blood. All receptors derive from a human donor in a cohort sampled during active or convalescent COVID-19.

The V call is TRBV2, the J call TRBJ2-7; 9 bases are shared with TRBD1. CDR3 size: 14 residues. Trimming at V came to 4 bases and at J to 4 bases, leaving 5 bases not matched to a gene. Germline V lookup: CDR1 SNHLY, CDR2 FYNNEI. CDR3 nucleotide sequence: TGTGCCAGCAGTGCCGGGACAGGGATTTACGAGCAGTACTTC. Translation: CASSAGTGIYEQYF.

The genes are TRBV3-1 (or the pseudogene TRBV3-2) and TRBJ2-2; 10 nucleotides line up with TRBD2. The junction had 0 bases not matched to a gene; V was cut back by 1 base and J by 1 base. Looked up from germline, CDR1 is LGHDT and CDR2 is YNNKEL (reference sequence). This CDR3 contains 16 residues. In nucleotides, the CDR3 is TGTGCCAGCAGCCAAGGACTAGCGGGGAACACCGGGGAGCTGTTTTTT. It encodes CASSQGLAGNTGELFF.

A few counts support this clone. The chain is built from TRBV5-4 and TRBJ2-3; D perhaps matches TRBD1 (6 bases). V was shortened by 0 bases and J by 3 bases, with 8 bases between the two germline ends. CDR1 and CDR2 from the germline V gene are SGHNT and YYREEE (reference sequence). The CDR3 runs to 14 residues. The CDR3 DNA is TGTGCCAGCAGCTTGGTACAGGGAACAGATACGCAGTATTTT. Its translation: CASSLVQGTDTQYF. Full variable domain (rest looked up from reference TRBV5-4 and TRBJ2-3): ETGVTQSPTHLIKTRGQQVTLRCSSQSGHNTVSWYQQALGQGPQFIFQYYREEENGRGNFPPRFSGLQFPNYSSELNVNALELDDSALYLCASSLVQGTDTQYFGPGTRLTVL.